The present T cell receptor beta chain was sequenced within a study of blood T cell repertoires in COVID-19. Patients in Seattle were enrolled during active infection, then followed longitudinally. The CDR3 consists of 16 residues. V gave up 2 bases and J gave up 0 bases, with 11 bases separating them. Germline V CDR1 and CDR2: KGHSH, LQKENI. Data came from immunoSEQ multiplex PCR; TCRdb stores just in-frame clones and leaves some out. This sample has 350,000 or so clones, with over 75% found just once. The chain employs TRBV18 and TRBJ1-3; the D is unclear. This sequence was found in a woman under 40 with COVID-19, enrolled during active disease. Sequencing was done on a sample of peripheral blood. CDR3 in amino acids: CASSPAKSSSGNTIYF. The CDR3 coding sequence is TGTGCCAGCTCACCAGCGAAATCGAGCTCTGGAAACACCATATATTTT. The complete variable domain, with remaining parts taken from reference TRBV18 and TRBJ1-3, reads NAGVMQNPRHLVRRRGQEARLRCSPMKGHSHVYWYRQLPEEGLKFMVYLQKENIIDESGMPKERFSAEFPKEGPSILRIQQVVRGDSAAYFCASSPAKSSSGNTIYFGEGSWLTVV.